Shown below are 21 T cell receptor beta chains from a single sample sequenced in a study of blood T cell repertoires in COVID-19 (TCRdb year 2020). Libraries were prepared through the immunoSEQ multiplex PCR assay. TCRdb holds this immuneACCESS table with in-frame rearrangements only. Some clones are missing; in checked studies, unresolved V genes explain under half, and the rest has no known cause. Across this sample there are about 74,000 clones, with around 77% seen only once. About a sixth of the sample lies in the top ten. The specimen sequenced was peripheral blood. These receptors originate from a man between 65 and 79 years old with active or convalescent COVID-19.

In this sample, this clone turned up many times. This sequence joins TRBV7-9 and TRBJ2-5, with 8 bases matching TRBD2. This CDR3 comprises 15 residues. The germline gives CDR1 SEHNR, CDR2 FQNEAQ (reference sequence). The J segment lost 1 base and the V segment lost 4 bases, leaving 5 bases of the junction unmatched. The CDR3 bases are TGTGCCAGCAGCTCACTAGCGGAGATCCAAGAGACCCAGTACTTC. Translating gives CASSSLAEIQETQYF.

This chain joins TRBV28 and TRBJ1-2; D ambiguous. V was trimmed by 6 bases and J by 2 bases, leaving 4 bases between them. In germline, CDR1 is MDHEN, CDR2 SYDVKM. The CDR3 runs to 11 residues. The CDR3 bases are TGTGCCAGCAGGAGGAACTATGGCTACACCTTC. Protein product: CASRRNYGYTF.

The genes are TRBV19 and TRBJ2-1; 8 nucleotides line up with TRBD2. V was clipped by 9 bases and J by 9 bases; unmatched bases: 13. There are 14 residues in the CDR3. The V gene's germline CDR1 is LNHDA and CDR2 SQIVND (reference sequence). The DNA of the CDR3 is TGTGCCAGCAGACCCCGCGGGGGGATTGGTGAGCAGTTCTTC. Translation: CASRPRGGIGEQFF.

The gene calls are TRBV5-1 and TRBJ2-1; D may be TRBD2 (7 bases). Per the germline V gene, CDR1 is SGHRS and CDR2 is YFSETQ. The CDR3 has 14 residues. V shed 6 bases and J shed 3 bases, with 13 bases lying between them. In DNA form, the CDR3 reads TGCGCCAGCATGAGAGGGGGGGACTACAATGAGCAGTTCTTC. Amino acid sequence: CASMRGGDYNEQFF.

CDR3: CASSEFSQAVEKLFF. CDR3 in DNA: TGTGCCAGCAGTGAATTTTCACAGGCTGTTGAAAAACTGTTTTTT. V and J are TRBV6-1 and TRBJ1-4, with D possibly being TRBD1 (5 bases). There are 15 residues in the CDR3. V lost 2 bases to trimming and J lost 7 bases, with 14 bases between them. CDR1 and CDR2 (germline): MNHNS, SASEGT.

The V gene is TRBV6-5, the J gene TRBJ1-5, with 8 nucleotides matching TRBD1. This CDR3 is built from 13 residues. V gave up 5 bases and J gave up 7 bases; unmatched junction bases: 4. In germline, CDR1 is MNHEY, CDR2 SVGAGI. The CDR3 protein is CASSTTGAQPQHF. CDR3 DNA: TGTGCCAGCAGTACGACAGGGGCGCAGCCCCAGCATTTT.

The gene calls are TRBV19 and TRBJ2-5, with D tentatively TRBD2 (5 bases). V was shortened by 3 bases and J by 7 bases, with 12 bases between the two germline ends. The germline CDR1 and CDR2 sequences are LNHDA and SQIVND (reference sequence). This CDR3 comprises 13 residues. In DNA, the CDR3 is TGTGCCAGTAGTATGGCCGGGAAGGGGACCCAGTACTTC. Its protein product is CASSMAGKGTQYF.

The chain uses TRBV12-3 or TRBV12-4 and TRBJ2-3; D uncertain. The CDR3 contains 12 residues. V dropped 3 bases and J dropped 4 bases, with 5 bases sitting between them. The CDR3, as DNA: TGTGCCAGCAGTTTTTATGCAGATACGCAGTATTTT. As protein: CASSFYADTQYF.

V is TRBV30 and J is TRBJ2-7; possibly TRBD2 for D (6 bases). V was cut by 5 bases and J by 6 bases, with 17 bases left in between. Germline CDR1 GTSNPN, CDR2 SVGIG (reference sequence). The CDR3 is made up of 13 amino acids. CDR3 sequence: CAWQAGYQAEQYF. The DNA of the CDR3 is TGTGCCTGGCAGGCGGGGTATCAAGCCGAGCAGTACTTC. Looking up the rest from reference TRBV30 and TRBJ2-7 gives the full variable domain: SQTIHQWPATLVQPVGSPLSLECTVEGTSNPNLYWYRQAAGRGLQLLFYSVGIGQISSEVPQNLSASRPQDRQFILSSKKLLLSDSGFYLCAWQAGYQAEQYFGPGTRLTVT.

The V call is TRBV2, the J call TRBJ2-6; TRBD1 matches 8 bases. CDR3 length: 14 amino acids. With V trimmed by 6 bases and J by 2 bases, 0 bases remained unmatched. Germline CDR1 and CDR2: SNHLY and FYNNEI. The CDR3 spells CASRTGAGANVLTF. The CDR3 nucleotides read TGTGCCAGCAGGACAGGGGCTGGGGCCAACGTCCTGACTTTC.

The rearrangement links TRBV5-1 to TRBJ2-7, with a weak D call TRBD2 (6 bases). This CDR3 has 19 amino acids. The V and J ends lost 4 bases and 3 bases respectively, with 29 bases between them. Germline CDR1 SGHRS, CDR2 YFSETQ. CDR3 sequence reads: CASSLQTIAGQGSFYEQYF. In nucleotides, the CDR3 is TGCGCCAGCAGCCTTCAAACCATCGCGGGGCAGGGATCCTTCTACGAGCAGTACTTC.

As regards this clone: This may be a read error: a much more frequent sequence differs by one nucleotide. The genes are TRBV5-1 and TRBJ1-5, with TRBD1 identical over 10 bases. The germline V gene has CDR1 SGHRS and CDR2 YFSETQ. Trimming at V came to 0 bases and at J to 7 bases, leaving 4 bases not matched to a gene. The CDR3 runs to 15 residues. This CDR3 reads CASSLGDRGGQPQHF. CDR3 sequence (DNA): TGCGCCAGCAGCTTGGGGGACAGGGGCGGGCAGCCCCAGCATTTT. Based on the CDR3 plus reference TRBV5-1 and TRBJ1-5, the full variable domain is KAGVTQTPRYLIKTRGQQVTLSCSPISGHRSVSWYQQTPGQGLQFLFEYFSETQRNKGNFPGRFSGRQFSNSRSEMNVSTLELGDSALYLCASSLGDRGGQPQHFGDGTRLSIL.

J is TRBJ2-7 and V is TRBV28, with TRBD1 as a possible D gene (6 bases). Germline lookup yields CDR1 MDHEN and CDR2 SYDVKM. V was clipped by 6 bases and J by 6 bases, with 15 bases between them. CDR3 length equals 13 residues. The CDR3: CASRLGTNLEQYF. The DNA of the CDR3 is TGTGCCAGCAGACTTGGGACAAACCTCGAGCAGTACTTC.

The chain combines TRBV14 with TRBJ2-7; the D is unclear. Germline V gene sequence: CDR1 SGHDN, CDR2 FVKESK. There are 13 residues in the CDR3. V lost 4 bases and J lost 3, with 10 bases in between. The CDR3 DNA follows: TGTGCCAGCAGCCCCCTAACGGGCTACGAGCAGTACTTC. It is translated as CASSPLTGYEQYF.

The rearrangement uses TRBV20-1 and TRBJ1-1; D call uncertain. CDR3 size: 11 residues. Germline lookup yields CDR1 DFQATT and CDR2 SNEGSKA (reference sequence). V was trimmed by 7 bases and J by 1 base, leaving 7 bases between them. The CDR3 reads CSGRGNTEAFF. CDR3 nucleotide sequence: TGCAGTGGGCGGGGGAACACTGAAGCTTTCTTT.

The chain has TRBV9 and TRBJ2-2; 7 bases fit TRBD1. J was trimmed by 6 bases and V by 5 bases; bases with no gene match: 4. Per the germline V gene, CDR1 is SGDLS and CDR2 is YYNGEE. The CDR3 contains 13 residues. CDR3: CASRGTVSGELFF. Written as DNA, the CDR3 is TGTGCCAGCAGAGGGACAGTTTCCGGGGAGCTGTTTTTT.

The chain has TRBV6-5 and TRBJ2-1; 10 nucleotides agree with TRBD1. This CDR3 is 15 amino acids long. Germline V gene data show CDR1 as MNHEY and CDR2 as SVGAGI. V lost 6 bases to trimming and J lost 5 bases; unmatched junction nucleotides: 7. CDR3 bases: TGTGCCAGCAGGACAGGGGGCGCGGGTGACAATGAGCAGTTCTTC. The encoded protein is CASRTGGAGDNEQFF.

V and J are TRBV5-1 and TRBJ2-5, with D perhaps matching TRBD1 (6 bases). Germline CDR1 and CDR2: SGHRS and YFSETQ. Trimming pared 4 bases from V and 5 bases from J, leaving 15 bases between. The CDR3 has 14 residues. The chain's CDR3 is CASSAGTFEETQYF. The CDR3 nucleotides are TGCGCCAGCAGCGCAGGGACATTTGAGGAGACCCAGTACTTC.

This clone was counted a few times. CDR3 amino acids: CASRLTELFF. CDR3 coding DNA: TGTGCCAGCAGGCTTACGGAACTGTTTTTT. The V gene is TRBV6-5, the J gene TRBJ1-4; D gene unclear. CDR3 length: 10 residues. The V and J ends lost 6 bases and 12 bases respectively, with 8 bases between them. Germline lookup yields CDR1 MNHEY and CDR2 SVGAGI.

The CDR3 spells CASSSPVSGANVLTF. CDR3 nucleotide sequence: TGTGCCAGCAGCTCTCCGGTTTCTGGGGCCAACGTCCTGACTTTC. The chain carries TRBV5-4 and TRBJ2-6; D unresolved. The CDR3 has 15 amino acids. Germline V gene sequence: CDR1 SGHNT, CDR2 YYREEE (reference sequence). The germline V and J ends were trimmed by 3 bases and 1 base, with 8 bases remaining between them.

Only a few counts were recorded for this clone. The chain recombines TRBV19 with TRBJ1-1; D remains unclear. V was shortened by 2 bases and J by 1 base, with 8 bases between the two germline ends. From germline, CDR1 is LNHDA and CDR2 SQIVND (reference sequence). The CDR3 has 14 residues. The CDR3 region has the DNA TGTGCCAGTAGTATAAATCGACAGAACACTGAAGCTTTCTTT. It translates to CASSINRQNTEAFF.